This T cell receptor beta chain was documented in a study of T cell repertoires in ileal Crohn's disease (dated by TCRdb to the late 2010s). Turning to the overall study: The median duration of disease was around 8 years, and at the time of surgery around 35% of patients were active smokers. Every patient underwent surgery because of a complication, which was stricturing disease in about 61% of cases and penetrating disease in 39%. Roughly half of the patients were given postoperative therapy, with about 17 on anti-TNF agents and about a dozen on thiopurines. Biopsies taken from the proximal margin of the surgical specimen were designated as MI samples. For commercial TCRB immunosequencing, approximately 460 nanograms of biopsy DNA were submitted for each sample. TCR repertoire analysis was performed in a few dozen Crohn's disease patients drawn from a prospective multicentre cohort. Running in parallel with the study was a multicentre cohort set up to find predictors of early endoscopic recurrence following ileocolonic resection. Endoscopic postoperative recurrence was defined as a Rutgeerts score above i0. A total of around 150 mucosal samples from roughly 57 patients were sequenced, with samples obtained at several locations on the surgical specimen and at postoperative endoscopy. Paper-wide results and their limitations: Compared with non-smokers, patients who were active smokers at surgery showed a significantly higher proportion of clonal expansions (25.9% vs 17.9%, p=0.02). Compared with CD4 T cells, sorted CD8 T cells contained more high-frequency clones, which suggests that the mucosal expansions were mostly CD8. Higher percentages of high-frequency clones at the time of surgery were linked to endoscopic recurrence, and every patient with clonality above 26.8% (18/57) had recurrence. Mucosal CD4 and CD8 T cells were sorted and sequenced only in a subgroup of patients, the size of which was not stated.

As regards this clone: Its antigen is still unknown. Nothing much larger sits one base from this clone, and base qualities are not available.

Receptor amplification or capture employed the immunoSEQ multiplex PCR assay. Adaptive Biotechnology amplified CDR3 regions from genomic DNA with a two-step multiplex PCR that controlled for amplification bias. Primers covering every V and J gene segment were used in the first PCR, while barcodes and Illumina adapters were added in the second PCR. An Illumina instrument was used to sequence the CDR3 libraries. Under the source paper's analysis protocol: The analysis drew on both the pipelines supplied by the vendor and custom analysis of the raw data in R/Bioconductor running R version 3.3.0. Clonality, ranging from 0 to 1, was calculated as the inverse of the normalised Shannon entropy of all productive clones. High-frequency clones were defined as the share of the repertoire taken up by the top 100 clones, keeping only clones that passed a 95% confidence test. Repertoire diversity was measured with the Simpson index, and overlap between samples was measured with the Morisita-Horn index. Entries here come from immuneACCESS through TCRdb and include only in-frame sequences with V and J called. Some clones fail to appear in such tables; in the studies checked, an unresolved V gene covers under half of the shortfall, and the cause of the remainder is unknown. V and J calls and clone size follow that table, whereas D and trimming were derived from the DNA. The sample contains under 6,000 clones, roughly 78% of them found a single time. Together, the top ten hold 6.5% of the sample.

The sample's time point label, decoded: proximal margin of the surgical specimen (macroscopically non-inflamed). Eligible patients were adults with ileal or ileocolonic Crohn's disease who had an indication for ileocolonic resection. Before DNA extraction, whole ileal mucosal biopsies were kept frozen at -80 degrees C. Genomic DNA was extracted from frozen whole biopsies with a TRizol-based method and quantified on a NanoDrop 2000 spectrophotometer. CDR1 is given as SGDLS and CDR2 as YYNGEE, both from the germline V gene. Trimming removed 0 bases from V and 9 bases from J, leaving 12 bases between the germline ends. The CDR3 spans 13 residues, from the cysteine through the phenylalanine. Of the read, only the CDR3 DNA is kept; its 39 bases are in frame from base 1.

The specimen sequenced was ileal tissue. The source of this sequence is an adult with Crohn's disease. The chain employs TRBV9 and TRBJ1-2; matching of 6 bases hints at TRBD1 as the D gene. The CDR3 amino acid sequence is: CASSVALGGSYTF. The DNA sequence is TGTGCCAGCAGCGTAGCATTAGGGGGTAGCTACACCTTC.